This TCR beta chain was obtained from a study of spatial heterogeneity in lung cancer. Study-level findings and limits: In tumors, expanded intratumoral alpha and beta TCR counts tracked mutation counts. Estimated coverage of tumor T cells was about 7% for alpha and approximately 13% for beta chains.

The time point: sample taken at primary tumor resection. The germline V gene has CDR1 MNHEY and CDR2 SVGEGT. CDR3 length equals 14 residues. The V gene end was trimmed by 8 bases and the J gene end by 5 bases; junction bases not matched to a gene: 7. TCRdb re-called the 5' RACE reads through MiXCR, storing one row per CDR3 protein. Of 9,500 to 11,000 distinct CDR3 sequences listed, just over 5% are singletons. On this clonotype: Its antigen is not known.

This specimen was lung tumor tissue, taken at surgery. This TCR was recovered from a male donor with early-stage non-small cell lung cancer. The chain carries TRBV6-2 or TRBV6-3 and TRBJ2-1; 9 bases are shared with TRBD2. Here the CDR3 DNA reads TGTGCCAGCCGAGGTAGCGGGGGCAACAATGAGCAGTTCTTC. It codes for CASRGSGGNNEQFF.